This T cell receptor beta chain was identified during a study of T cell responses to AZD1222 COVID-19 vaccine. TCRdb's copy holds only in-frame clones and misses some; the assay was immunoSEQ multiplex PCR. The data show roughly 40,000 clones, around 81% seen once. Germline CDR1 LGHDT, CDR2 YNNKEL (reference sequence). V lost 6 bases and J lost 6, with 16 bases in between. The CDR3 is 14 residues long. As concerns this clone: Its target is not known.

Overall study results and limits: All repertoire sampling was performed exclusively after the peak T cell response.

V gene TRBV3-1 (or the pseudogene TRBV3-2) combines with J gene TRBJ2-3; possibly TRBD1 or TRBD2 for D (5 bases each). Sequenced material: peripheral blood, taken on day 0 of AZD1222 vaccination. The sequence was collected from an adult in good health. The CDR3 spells CASSKGDGADTQYF. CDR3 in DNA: TGTGCCAGCAGTAAAGGGGACGGGGCGGATACGCAGTATTTT.